These 8 T cell receptor beta chains came from one sample sequenced in a study of immune evolution from preneoplasia to lung adenocarcinoma. Profiled with immunoSEQ multiplex PCR; TCRdb holds only in-frame clones, not every one. This table has roughly 4,100 clones, roughly 80% appearing once. Source material: FFPE minimally invasive lung adenocarcinoma tissue. The origin of the receptors is a person aged 55 to 70 with lung adenocarcinoma.

A few counts support this clone. V and J are TRBV5-8 and TRBJ1-2; TRBD1 aligns across 7 bases. CDR1 and CDR2 from the germline V gene are SGHTS and YDEGEE. The CDR3 loop spans 16 amino acids. The J segment lost 5 bases and the V segment lost 2 bases, leaving 12 bases of the junction unmatched. The CDR3 DNA is TGTGCCAGCAGCTTCGGGACAGCAAACTTCGTATATGGCTACACCTTC. Translating gives CASSFGTANFVYGYTF.

This rearrangement joins TRBV19 to TRBJ2-5; D ambiguous. Per the germline V gene, CDR1 is LNHDA and CDR2 is SQIVND (reference sequence). The length of the CDR3 is 12 residues. Trimming removed 4 bases from V and 10 bases from J, with 13 bases in between. The CDR3 is CASSSELDVQYF. The CDR3 region has the DNA TGTGCCAGTAGTAGTGAATTGGACGTCCAGTACTTC.

J is TRBJ2-2 and V is TRBV5-4; 11 bases map to TRBD1. The germline V gene has CDR1 SGHNT and CDR2 YYREEE (reference sequence). The CDR3 loop spans 17 amino acids. Germline trimming cut 3 bases from V and 4 bases from J; bases unmatched to any gene: 8. In nucleotides, the CDR3 is TGTGCCAGCAGCTCCGGGACAGGGGGTGGTATCACCGGGGAGCTGTTTTTT. Translated: CASSSGTGGGITGELFF.

The V call is TRBV29-1, the J call TRBJ1-5, with TRBD1 matching 10 bases. Germline assignment: CDR1 SQVTM and CDR2 ANQGSEA. The J segment lost 1 base and the V segment lost 6 bases, leaving 3 bases of the junction unmatched. This CDR3 has 14 amino acids. CDR3 region: CSVGTGVSNQPQHF. DNA for the CDR3: TGCAGCGTAGGGACAGGGGTCAGCAATCAGCCCCAGCATTTT.

This chain links TRBV11-3 with TRBJ2-3, with TRBD1 matching 9 bases. CDR1 is SGHNT, CDR2 YENEEA, per germline. With V trimmed by 5 bases and J by 4 bases, 4 bases remained unmatched. The CDR3 loop spans 14 amino acids. CDR3 sequence reads: CASSMGQGPDTQYF. The CDR3 DNA reads TGTGCCAGCAGCATGGGACAGGGACCAGATACGCAGTATTTT.

The chain employs TRBV10-1 and TRBJ1-1; 10 positions agree with TRBD1. V was pared by 4 bases and J by 4 bases, with 3 bases of the junction left unmatched. CDR1 is WNHNN and CDR2 is SYGVQD in the germline V gene (reference sequence). CDR3 length: 14 residues. The CDR3 region is CASSGTGGVTEAFF. CDR3 DNA sequence: TGCGCCAGCAGTGGGACAGGGGGTGTCACTGAAGCTTTCTTT.

The V gene is TRBV27, the J gene TRBJ2-5; D ambiguous. Germline V gene data show CDR1 as MNHEY and CDR2 as SMNVEV (reference sequence). This CDR3 is built from 15 residues. V was trimmed by 2 bases and J by 1 base, leaving 11 bases between them. CDR3: CASSLVGGSQETQYF. CDR3 in DNA: TGTGCCAGCAGTTTAGTAGGCGGCAGCCAAGAGACCCAGTACTTC.

This clone was observed once. The J gene is TRBJ1-1, the V gene TRBV5-1; D is undetermined. Germline CDR1 is SGHRS and CDR2 is YFSETQ. V lost 4 bases to trimming and J lost 0 bases, with 13 bases between them. CDR3 length equals 15 residues. This CDR3 reads CASSQVGPVNTEAFF. The DNA for the CDR3 is TGCGCCAGCAGCCAGGTAGGGCCCGTGAACACTGAAGCTTTCTTT.